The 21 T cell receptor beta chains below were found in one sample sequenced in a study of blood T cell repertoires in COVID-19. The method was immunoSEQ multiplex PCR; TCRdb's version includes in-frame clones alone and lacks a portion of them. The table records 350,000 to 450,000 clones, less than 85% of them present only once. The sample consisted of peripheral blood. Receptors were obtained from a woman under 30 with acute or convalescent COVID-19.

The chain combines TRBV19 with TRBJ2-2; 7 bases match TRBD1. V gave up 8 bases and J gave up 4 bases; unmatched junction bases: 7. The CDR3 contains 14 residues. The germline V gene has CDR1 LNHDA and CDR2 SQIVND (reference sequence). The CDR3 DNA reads TGTGCCAGTCGACCGACAGGGATCACCGGGGAGCTGTTTTTT. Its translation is CASRPTGITGELFF.

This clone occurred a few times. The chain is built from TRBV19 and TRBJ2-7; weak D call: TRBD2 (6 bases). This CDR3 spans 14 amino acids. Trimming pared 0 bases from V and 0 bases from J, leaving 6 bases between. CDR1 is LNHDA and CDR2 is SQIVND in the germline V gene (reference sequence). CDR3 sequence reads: CASSIEEGSYEQYF. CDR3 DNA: TGTGCCAGTAGTATAGAGGAGGGCTCCTACGAGCAGTACTTC.

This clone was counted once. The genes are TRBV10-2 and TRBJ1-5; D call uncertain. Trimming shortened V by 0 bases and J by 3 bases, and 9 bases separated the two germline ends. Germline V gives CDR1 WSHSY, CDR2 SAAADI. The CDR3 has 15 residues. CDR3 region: CASSESRDINQPQHF. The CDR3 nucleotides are TGCGCCAGCAGTGAGTCGAGAGACATCAATCAGCCCCAGCATTTT.

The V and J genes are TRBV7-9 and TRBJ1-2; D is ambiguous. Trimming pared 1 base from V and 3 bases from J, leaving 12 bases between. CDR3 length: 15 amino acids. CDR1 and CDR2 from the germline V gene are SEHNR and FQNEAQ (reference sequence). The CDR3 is CASSLEEAHYYGYTF. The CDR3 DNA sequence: TGTGCCAGCAGCTTAGAAGAAGCCCACTACTATGGCTACACCTTC.

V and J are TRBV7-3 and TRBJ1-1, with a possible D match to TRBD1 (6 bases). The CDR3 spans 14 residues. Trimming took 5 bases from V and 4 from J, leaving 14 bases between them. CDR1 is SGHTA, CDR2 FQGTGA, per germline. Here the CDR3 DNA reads TGTGCCAGCAGCACGACAGGCTTAGGCACTGAAGCTTTCTTT. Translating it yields CASSTTGLGTEAFF.

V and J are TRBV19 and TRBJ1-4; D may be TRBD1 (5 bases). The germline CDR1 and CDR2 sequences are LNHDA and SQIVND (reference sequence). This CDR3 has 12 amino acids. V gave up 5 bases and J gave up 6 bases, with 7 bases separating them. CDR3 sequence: CASSGGDEKLFF. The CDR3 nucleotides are TGTGCCAGTAGTGGGGGGGATGAAAAACTGTTTTTT.

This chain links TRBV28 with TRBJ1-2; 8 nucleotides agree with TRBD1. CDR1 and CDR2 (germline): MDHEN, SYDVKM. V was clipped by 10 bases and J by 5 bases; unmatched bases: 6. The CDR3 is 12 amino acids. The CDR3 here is CATHRGGYGYTF. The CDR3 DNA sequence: TGTGCCACCCACAGGGGGGGATATGGCTACACCTTC.

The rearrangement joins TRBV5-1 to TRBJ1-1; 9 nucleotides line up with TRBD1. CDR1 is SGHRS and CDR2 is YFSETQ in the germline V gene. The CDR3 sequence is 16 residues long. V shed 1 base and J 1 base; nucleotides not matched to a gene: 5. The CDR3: CASSLLGTGQNTEAFF. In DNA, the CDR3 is TGCGCCAGCAGCTTGTTGGGGACAGGGCAGAACACTGAAGCTTTCTTT. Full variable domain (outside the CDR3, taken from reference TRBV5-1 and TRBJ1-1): KAGVTQTPRYLIKTRGQQVTLSCSPISGHRSVSWYQQTPGQGLQFLFEYFSETQRNKGNFPGRFSGRQFSNSRSEMNVSTLELGDSALYLCASSLLGTGQNTEAFFGQGTRLTVV.

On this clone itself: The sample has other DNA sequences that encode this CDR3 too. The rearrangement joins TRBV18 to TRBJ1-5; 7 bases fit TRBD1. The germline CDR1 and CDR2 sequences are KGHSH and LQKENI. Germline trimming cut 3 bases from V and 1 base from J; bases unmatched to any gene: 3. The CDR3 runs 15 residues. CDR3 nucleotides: TGTGCCAGCTCACCGCTACAGGGGAGCAATCAGCCCCAGCATTTT. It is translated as CASSPLQGSNQPQHF.

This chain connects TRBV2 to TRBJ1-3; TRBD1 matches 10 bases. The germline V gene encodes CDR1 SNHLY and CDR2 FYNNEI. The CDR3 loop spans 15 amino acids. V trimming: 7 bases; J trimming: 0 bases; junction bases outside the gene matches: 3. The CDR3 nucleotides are TGTGCCAGCACCCGGGACAGGGGCTCTGGAAACACCATATATTTT. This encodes CASTRDRGSGNTIYF.

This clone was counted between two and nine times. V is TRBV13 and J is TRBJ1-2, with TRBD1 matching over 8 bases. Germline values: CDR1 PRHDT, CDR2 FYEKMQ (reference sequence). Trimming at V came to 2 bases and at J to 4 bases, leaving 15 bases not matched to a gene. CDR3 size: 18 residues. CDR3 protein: CASSLMPYSPGGGYGYTF. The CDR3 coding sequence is TGTGCCAGCAGCTTAATGCCCTATAGTCCAGGGGGCGGCTATGGCTACACCTTC.

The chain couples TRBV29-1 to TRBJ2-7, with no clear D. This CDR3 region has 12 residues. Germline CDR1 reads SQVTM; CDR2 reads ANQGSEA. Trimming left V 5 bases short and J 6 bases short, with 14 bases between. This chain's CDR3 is CSVRLWSGEQYF. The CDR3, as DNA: TGCAGCGTTCGTTTGTGGTCCGGCGAGCAGTACTTC.

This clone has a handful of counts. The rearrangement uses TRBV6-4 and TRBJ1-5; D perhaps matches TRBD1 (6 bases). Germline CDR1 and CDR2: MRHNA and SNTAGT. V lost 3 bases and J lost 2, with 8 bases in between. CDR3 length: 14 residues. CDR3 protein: CASSERQGNQPQHF. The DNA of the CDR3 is TGTGCCAGCAGTGAACGACAGGGCAATCAGCCCCAGCATTTT.

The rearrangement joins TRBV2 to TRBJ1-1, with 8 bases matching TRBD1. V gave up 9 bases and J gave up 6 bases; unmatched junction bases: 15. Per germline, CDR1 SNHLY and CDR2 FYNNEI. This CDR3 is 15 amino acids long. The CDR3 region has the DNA TGTGCCAGTACATATCAGGGGGCGATAAGGGCTGAAGCTTTCTTT. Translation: CASTYQGAIRAEAFF. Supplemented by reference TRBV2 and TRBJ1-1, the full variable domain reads EPEVTQTPSHQVTQMGQEVILRCVPISNHLYFYWYRQILGQKVEFLVSFYNNEISEKSEIFDDQFSVERPDGSNFTLKIRSTKLEDSAMYFCASTYQGAIRAEAFFGQGTRLTVV.

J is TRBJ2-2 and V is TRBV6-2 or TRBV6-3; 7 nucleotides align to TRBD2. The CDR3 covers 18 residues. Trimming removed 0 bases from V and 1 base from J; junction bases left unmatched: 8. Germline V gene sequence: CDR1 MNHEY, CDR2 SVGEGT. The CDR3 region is CASSYSIGLAVNTGELFF. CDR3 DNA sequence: TGTGCCAGCAGTTACTCGATAGGCCTAGCGGTGAACACCGGGGAGCTGTTTTTT.

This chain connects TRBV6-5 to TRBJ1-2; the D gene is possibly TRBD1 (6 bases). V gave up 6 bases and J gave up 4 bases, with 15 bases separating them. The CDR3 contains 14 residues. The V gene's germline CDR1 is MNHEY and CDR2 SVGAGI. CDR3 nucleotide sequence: TGTGCCAGCAGCCTCAACCCCAGGGGCTATGGCTACACCTTC. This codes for CASSLNPRGYGYTF.

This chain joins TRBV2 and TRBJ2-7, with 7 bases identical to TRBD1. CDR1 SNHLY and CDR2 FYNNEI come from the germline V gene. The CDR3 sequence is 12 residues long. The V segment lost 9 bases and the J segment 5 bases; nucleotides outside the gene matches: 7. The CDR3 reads CARRDSEHEQYF. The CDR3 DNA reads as TGTGCCAGAAGGGACAGCGAACACGAGCAGTACTTC.

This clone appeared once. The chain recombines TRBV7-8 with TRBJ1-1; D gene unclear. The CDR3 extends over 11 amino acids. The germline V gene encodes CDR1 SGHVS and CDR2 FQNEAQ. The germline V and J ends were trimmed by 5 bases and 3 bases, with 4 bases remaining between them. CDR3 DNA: TGTGCCAGCAGCCCCTACACTGAAGCTTTCTTT. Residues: CASSPYTEAFF.

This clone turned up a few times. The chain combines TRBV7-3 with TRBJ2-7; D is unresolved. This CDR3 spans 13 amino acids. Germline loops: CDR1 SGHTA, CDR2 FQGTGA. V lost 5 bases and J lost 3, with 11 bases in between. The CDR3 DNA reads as TGTGCCAGCAGCATCCTCACTTACTACGAGCAGTACTTC. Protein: CASSILTYYEQYF. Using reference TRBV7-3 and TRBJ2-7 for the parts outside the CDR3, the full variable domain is GAGVSQTPSNKVTEKGKYVELRCDPISGHTALYWYRQSLGQGPEFLIYFQGTGAADDSGLPNDRFFAVRPEGSVSTLKIQRTERGDSAVYLCASSILTYYEQYFGPGTRLTVT.

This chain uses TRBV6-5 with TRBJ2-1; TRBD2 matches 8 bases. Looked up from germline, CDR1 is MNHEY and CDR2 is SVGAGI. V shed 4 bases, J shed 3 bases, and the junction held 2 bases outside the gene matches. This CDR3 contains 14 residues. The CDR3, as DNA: TGTGCCAGCAGTTTGGCGGGAGGCTACAATGAGCAGTTCTTC. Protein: CASSLAGGYNEQFF.

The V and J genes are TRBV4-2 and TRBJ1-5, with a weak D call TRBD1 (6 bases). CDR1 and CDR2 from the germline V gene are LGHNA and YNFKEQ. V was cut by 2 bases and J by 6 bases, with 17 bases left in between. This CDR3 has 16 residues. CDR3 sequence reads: CASSQSDRSTLQPQHF. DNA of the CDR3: TGTGCCAGCAGCCAAAGCGACAGGTCCACTCTTCAGCCCCAGCATTTT.